This T cell receptor (beta chain) emerged from a study of T cells after yellow fever vaccination (dated by TCRdb to the late 2010s). General notes on the study: The SMART-Seq v4 Ultra Low Input RNA kit was used to prepare libraries from fractions with low cell numbers. To track T-cell clones before and after primary and booster YFV17D yellow fever vaccination, bulk TCR alpha and beta repertoires were sequenced longitudinally. Two healthy male donors, one aged 18 to 30 and one aged 30 to 40 years, made up the cohort. Blood samples were taken at several timepoints before and after primary and secondary immunization, and bulk PBMC replicates and cell subsets were isolated.

Details on this clonotype: The clone's antigen remains unknown. Base-call qualities are not available, and no considerably larger clone is one nucleotide away.

What the work shows at the level of the full study, not this receptor alone: After the booster, most clones that had expanded after primary vaccination were detected again (nearly 97% of CD4 and over 75% of CD8), suggesting broad maintenance of memory. Only a couple of donors were included in the study, so the extent to which the findings can be generalized is limited. The secondary T-cell response was found to be weaker but faster than the primary response, with a peak reached on day 5 rather than on day 15. A small fraction of clonotypes appeared in both the CD4 and CD8 compartments, likely as a result of convergent recombination. FACS-sorted repertoires could contain abundant contaminating clonotypes from the bulk population, so computational filtering was required.

Sequencing took place on an Illumina NovaSeq 6000. TCR cDNA was synthesized by 5'RACE template switching, through which a universal primer site and unique molecular identifiers were introduced. cDNA synthesis was primed from both the TCR alpha and TCR beta constant segments. Library amplification involved two PCR steps, and the second step added sample barcodes and sequencing adapters. Libraries were sequenced on Illumina HiSeq 2500 (2x100 bp) or NovaSeq (2x150 bp). Turning to the authors' computational methods: Reads were demultiplexed and collapsed into UMI consensus sequences with MIGEC, and V(D)J alignment was performed with MiXCR. Vaccine-responding clonotypes were defined with edgeR using replicate PBMC samples, requiring FDR below 0.01 and a log2 fold change above 5 up to day 15. CD4 or CD8 identity was assigned to each bulk clonotype according to whether the clonotype was present at higher abundance in the sequenced CD4 repertoire or the sequenced CD8 repertoire. The public sequencing data were trimmed at Q25 with fastp and processed into clonotypes with MiXCR by TCRdb, which kept only in-frame beta chains. Rows with a matching CDR3 protein are joined into one entry that keeps the most common DNA and genes. What appears here as the V and J calls and clone size reflects TCRdb's work, not the paper's. The sample table contains about 310,000 distinct CDR3 sequences; only one count was recorded for around 4% of them. Less than 25% of the sample goes to the ten largest clones.

Sample treatment or condition, as interpreted from the label and publication: live attenuated yellow fever vaccine strain. At each blood-draw timepoint, two biological replicates of bulk PBMCs were collected. A standard Ficoll-Paque protocol was used to isolate PBMCs from peripheral blood. TriZol was used to extract RNA from bulk PBMCs, from CD4 and CD8 fractions, and from dextramer-positive and dextramer-negative fractions. This TCR came from a young man who received the YFV17D yellow fever vaccine. Sample: PBMCs, taken on the day of the yellow fever booster vaccination.

DNA sequence: TGCAGTGCTGATAAAGGGGGCGAGGCTTTCTTT. Translated, it reads CSADKGGEAFF. The receptor chain draws on TRBV20-1 and TRBJ1-1; the central 7 bases match TRBD1. CDR1 and CDR2, looked up from the germline V gene (reference sequence), are DFQATT and SNEGSKA. The CDR3, from cysteine to phenylalanine, totals 11 residues. Only the CDR3 part of the read is kept: 33 bases, read in frame from the first base. V loses 5 bases at its end and J loses 11 bases; junction bases beyond the gene matches: 8.